This passage covers 4 T cell receptor beta chains from one sample sequenced in a study of blood T cell repertoires in COVID-19. TCRdb's table, derived via immunoSEQ multiplex PCR, lists solely in-frame clones and lacks some. Here the sample spans around 450,000 clones, about 90% being singletons. Sequenced sample: PBMCs or T cells enriched from blood (not recorded which). The receptors derive from a man younger than 35 who had recovered from COVID-19.

The V and J genes are TRBV2 and TRBJ1-5; TRBD1 might be the D (5 bases). V lost 3 bases and J lost 5, with 11 bases in between. The CDR3 is 14 amino acids. Germline loops: CDR1 SNHLY, CDR2 FYNNEI. In DNA form, the CDR3 reads TGTGCCAGCAGTGACAGGGAAAGGGATCAGCCCCAGCATTTT. Translation gives CASSDRERDQPQHF.

The V gene is TRBV19, the J gene TRBJ1-3; D is unresolved. V was cut by 4 bases and J by 10 bases, with 11 bases left in between. Germline values: CDR1 LNHDA, CDR2 SQIVND (reference sequence). This CDR3 region has 12 residues. DNA for the CDR3: TGTGCCAGTAGTAATGGGTGGAGGACCATATATTTT. The encoded protein is CASSNGWRTIYF. Using reference TRBV19 and TRBJ1-3 for the parts outside the CDR3, the full variable domain is DGGITQSPKYLFRKEGQNVTLSCEQNLNHDAMYWYRQDPGQGLRLIYYSQIVNDFQKGDIAEGYSVSREKKESFPLTVTSAQKNPTAFYLCASSNGWRTIYFGEGSWLTVV.

The genes are TRBV5-5 and TRBJ2-1, with 9 bases lining up with TRBD2. Trimming removed 0 bases from V and 4 bases from J; junction bases left unmatched: 2. The CDR3 runs 15 residues. CDR1 SGHKS and CDR2 YYEKEE come from the germline V gene (reference sequence). The CDR3 DNA reads TGTGCCAGCAGCTTGGGGAGCGGGGGGTACAATGAGCAGTTCTTC. The encoded protein is CASSLGSGGYNEQFF.

This chain connects TRBV10-1 to TRBJ2-2, with no clear D. This CDR3 is 15 amino acids long. V lost 0 bases, J lost 7 bases, and 12 bases lay in between. Germline V gene lookup returns CDR1 WNHNN and CDR2 SYGVQD (reference sequence). The CDR3 region is CASSESSHGNGELFF. The DNA for the CDR3 is TGCGCCAGCAGTGAGTCGTCCCACGGTAACGGGGAGCTGTTTTTT.